The 10 T cell receptor beta chains reported below all come from one sample, sequenced in a study of blood T cell repertoires in COVID-19. Libraries were prepared by immunoSEQ multiplex PCR; TCRdb keeps only in-frame clonotypes and omits some of them. The sample lists around 170,000 clones, approximately 81% occurring once. Input material: PBMCs or T cells enriched from blood (not recorded which). Receptors were obtained from a woman aged 45 to 65 who had recovered from COVID-19.

The J gene is TRBJ2-1, the V gene TRBV7-2; 8 bases map to TRBD2. Per the germline V gene, CDR1 is SGHTA and CDR2 is FQGNSA. The CDR3 spans 15 residues. After removal of 5 bases from V and 9 bases from J, the junction contained 12 bases not matched to a gene. CDR3 nucleotides: TGTGCCAGCAGCCCCTTCGGGGGGGCCGTGGGTGAGCAGTTCTTC. Protein sequence: CASSPFGGAVGEQFF. Based on the CDR3 plus reference TRBV7-2 and TRBJ2-1, the full variable domain is GAGVSQSPSNKVTEKGKDVELRCDPISGHTALYWYRQSLGQGLEFLIYFQGNSAPDKSGLPSDRFSAERTGGSVSTLTIQRTQQEDSAVYLCASSPFGGAVGEQFFGPGTRLTVL.

This clone has a count of ten or more. The chain employs TRBV24-1 and TRBJ1-5, with 12 bases lining up with TRBD1. Germline V lookup: CDR1 KGHDR, CDR2 SFDVKD. The CDR3 loop spans 16 amino acids. J lost 6 bases, V lost 4 bases, and 6 bases had no gene match. The CDR3 nucleotides read TGTGCCACCAGTGACCGTGGGACAGGGGGCCGTCAGCCCCAGCATTTT. Protein: CATSDRGTGGRQPQHF.

This rearrangement joins TRBV18 to TRBJ2-3, with TRBD2 as a possible D gene (5 bases). Germline V gene sequence: CDR1 KGHSH, CDR2 LQKENI. V lost 3 bases and J lost 2, with 15 bases in between. This CDR3 contains 16 residues. CDR3 DNA: TGTGCCAGCTCACCCCTAGCCGAGCTAAACACAGATACGCAGTATTTT. This sequence encodes CASSPLAELNTDTQYF.

The gene calls are TRBV9 and TRBJ2-1; 8 nucleotides align to TRBD2. Germline loops: CDR1 SGDLS, CDR2 YYNGEE. Trimming cost V 1 base and J 9 bases; bases outside gene matches: 6. The CDR3 is made up of 14 amino acids. For the CDR3, the DNA is TGTGCCAGCAGCGTAAAAATAGCGGGGACTGAGCAGTTCTTC. It translates to CASSVKIAGTEQFF. Looking up the rest from reference TRBV9 and TRBJ2-1 gives the full variable domain: DSGVTQTPKHLITATGQRVTLRCSPRSGDLSVYWYQQSLDQGLQFLIQYYNGEERAKGNILERFSAQQFPDLHSELNLSSLELGDSALYFCASSVKIAGTEQFFGPGTRLTVL.

The chain combines TRBV2 with TRBJ2-2; D unclear. Germline V gives CDR1 SNHLY, CDR2 FYNNEI. Deletions cut 7 bases from V and 4 bases from J, with 19 bases between. The CDR3 is made up of 16 amino acids. The CDR3 is CASTGSHNRFTGELFF. CDR3 in DNA: TGTGCCAGCACCGGGTCGCACAACCGTTTCACCGGGGAGCTGTTTTTT.

The chain combines TRBV5-1 with TRBJ2-3; 8 bases map to TRBD2. Germline loops: CDR1 SGHRS, CDR2 YFSETQ. The ends lost 0 bases at V and 5 bases at J; junction bases unmatched: 8. This CDR3 contains 16 residues. CDR3 sequence (DNA): TGCGCCAGCAGCTTGGGTTTCGGGAGGGCCTTAGATACGCAGTATTTT. This sequence encodes CASSLGFGRALDTQYF.

This clone was picked up one time. J is TRBJ1-1 and V is TRBV3-1 (or the pseudogene TRBV3-2), with D tentatively TRBD1 (6 bases). The V gene's germline CDR1 is LGHDT and CDR2 YNNKEL (reference sequence). The CDR3 contains 16 residues. The ends were cut back, 3 bases at V and 4 bases at J, with 18 bases in the middle. CDR3 amino acids: CASSQETGWRGTEAFF. The CDR3 DNA is TGTGCCAGCAGCCAGGAAACAGGGTGGCGTGGCACTGAAGCTTTCTTT.

Worth noting for this clone: The sample contains more than one DNA sequence encoding this CDR3. The V and J genes are TRBV19 and TRBJ2-7, with no clear D. Per germline, CDR1 LNHDA and CDR2 SQIVND (reference sequence). V was clipped by 1 base and J by 0 bases, with 7 bases between them. The CDR3 has 14 amino acids. CDR3 bases: TGTGCCAGTAGTATAGCGGGTAGCTCCTACGAGCAGTACTTC. Its translation: CASSIAGSSYEQYF.

The J gene is TRBJ1-6, the V gene TRBV7-2; TRBD1 matches at 9 bases. Germline V gives CDR1 SGHTA, CDR2 FQGNSA. With 2 bases clipped from V and 5 bases from J, the junction kept 10 bases outside the gene matches. The CDR3 covers 18 residues. This CDR3 is CASSLRGQGKINNSPLHF. The CDR3 coding sequence is TGTGCCAGCAGCTTACGTGGACAGGGGAAAATTAATAATTCACCCCTCCACTTT. Looking up the rest from reference TRBV7-2 and TRBJ1-6 gives the full variable domain: GAGVSQSPSNKVTEKGKDVELRCDPISGHTALYWYRQSLGQGLEFLIYFQGNSAPDKSGLPSDRFSAERTGGSVSTLTIQRTQQEDSAVYLCASSLRGQGKINNSPLHFGNGTRLTVT.

The chain combines TRBV9 with TRBJ2-5; TRBD1 agrees at 7 bases. Germline V lookup: CDR1 SGDLS, CDR2 YYNGEE. This CDR3 has 15 residues. V lost 0 bases to trimming and J lost 11 bases; unmatched junction nucleotides: 13. Here the CDR3 reads CASSVGETGLGSQYF. CDR3 bases: TGTGCCAGCAGCGTAGGGGAGACAGGGCTCGGTTCGCAGTACTTC.